Here is one TCR beta chain with its context. What it recognizes is unknown. The protocol was immunoSEQ multiplex PCR, while the TCRdb copy is restricted to in-frame clones and leaves out a portion. The sample lists roughly 180,000 clones; over 80% were seen once. Trimming cost V 2 bases and J 0 bases; bases outside gene matches: 5. Germline V gene sequence: CDR1 MDHEN, CDR2 SYDVKM. The length of the CDR3 is 16 residues. These data belong to a study of T cell responses to AZD1222 COVID-19 vaccine. Study findings and constraints: Baseline testing showed seropositivity in only six or seven AZD1222 recipients. Reports indicate that nearly half of spike-specific TCRs are directed at unmutated variant regions. At 160-218 and 743-854, vaccine-associated CD4 TCRs were dominant, and they spanned spike.

The sequencing used peripheral blood, collected on day 0 of MenACWY control vaccination. The sequence derives from an adult in good health. The V gene is TRBV28, the J gene TRBJ2-3; 7 positions agree with TRBD2. The CDR3 spells CASSLGASGSTDTQYF. The CDR3 nucleotides are TGTGCCAGCAGTTTAGGGGCTAGCGGAAGCACAGATACGCAGTATTTT.